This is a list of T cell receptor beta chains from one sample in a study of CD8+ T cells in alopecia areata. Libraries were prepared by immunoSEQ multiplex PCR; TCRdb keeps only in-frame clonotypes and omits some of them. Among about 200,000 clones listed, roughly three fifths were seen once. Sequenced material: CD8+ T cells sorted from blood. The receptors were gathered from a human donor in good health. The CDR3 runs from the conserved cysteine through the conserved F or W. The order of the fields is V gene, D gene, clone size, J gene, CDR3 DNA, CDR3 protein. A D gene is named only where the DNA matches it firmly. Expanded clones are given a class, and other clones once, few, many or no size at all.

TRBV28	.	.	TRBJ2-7	TGTGCCAGCAGTTCAGGCCGGGGGGCGAGGGAGCAGTACTTC	CASSSGRGAREQYF
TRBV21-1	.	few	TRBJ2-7	TGTGCCAGCAGCAAGACTAGCGGGGGTCGGTCCTCCGAGCAGTACTTC	CASSKTSGGRSSEQYF
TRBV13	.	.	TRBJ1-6	TGTGCCAGCAGCGACGGGACACCGAATTCACCCCTCCACTTT	CASSDGTPNSPLHF
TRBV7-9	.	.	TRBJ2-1	TGTGCCAGCAGTCCCTCTCTGAATGAGCAGTTCTTC	CASSPSLNEQFF
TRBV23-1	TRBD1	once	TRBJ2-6	TGCGCCAGCAGTCAATGGGACAGGGATGCCCTTGGAGCCAACGTCCTGACTTTC	CASSQWDRDALGANVLTF
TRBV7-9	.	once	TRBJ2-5	TGTGCCTCAGCCCCGGAGACCCAGTACTTC	CASAPETQYF
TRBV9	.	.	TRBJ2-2	TGTGCCAGCAGCGTAGCTCCCGGGGAGCTGTTTTTT	CASSVAPGELFF
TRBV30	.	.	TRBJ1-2	TGTGCCTGGAGTGTAACCCTTTCAGATGGCTACACCTTC	CAWSVTLSDGYTF
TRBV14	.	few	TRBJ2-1	TGTGCCAGCAGCCTCACACACAATGAGCAGTTCTTC	CASSLTHNEQFF
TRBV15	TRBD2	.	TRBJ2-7	TGTGCCACCAGCAGCGGGAGGCACTACGAGCAGTACTTC	CATSSGRHYEQYF
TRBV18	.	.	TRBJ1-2	TGTGCCAGCTCACCATCCCCACAGAACTATGGCTACACCTTC	CASSPSPQNYGYTF
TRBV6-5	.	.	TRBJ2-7	TGTGCCAGCAGTTTTGCAGGGCCCACCTACGAGCAGTACTTC	CASSFAGPTYEQYF
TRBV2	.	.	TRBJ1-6	TGTGCCAGCAGTGAAAGGGACCCTTATAATTCACCCCTCCACTTT	CASSERDPYNSPLHF
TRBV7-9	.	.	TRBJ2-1	TGTGCCAGCGGCTTATTGCTACTTTCGGATGAGCAGTTCTTC	CASGLLLLSDEQFF
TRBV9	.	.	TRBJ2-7	TGTGCCAGCAGCGTAGGCCAGGGAGCCTACGAGCAGTACTTC	CASSVGQGAYEQYF
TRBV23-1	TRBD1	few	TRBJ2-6	TGCGCCAGCAGGACAGGGACCTCTGGGGCCAACGTCCTGACTTTC	CASRTGTSGANVLTF
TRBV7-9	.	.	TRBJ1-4	TGTGCCAGCAGTCCGGGCAACACGGCGGGGAAACTGTTTTTT	CASSPGNTAGKLFF
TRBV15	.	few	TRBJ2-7	TGTGCCACCAGCAGAGGAGCTAACGACGAGCAGTACTTC	CATSRGANDEQYF
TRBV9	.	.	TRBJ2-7	TGTGCCAGCAGCCCCGGGTACTCCTACGAGCAGTACTTC	CASSPGYSYEQYF
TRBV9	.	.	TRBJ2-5	TGTGCCAGCAGCGGATCCGGGACGGACCAAGAGACCCAGTACTTC	CASSGSGTDQETQYF
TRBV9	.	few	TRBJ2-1	TGTGCCAGCAGCGTAGGTGGGGGATCTCCTTCCTACAATGAGCAGTTCTTC	CASSVGGGSPSYNEQFF
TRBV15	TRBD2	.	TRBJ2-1	TGTGCCACGAGTTCTGGGAGGGGAGGCAATGAGCAGTTCTTC	CATSSGRGGNEQFF
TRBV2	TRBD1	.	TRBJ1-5	TGTGCCAGCAGGGACAGGTATAGCAATCAGCCCCAGCATTTT	CASRDRYSNQPQHF
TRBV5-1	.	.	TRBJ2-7	TGCGCCAGCAGCTTGGTCGACGGAACCTACGAGCAGTACTTC	CASSLVDGTYEQYF
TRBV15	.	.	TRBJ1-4	TGTGCCACCAGCAGAGACAGGGACAACCCGGACGAAAAACTGTTTTTT	CATSRDRDNPDEKLFF
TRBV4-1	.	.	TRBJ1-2	TGCGCCAGCAGCCAAGATGGAACGGAGACCTATGGCTACACCTTC	CASSQDGTETYGYTF
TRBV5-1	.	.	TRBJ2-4	TGCGCCAGCAGCTTGGCCGTTCGGGGGAACATTCAGTACTTC	CASSLAVRGNIQYF
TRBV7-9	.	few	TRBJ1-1	TGTGCCAGCATGGGGGGGACGAACACTGAAGCTTTCTTT	CASMGGTNTEAFF
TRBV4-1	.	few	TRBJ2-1	TGCGCCAGCAGCCTCGCCTACAATGAGCAGTTCTTC	CASSLAYNEQFF
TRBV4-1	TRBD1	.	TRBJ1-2	TGCGCCAGCAGCCAACTAGGGGGCGACGGCTACACCTTC	CASSQLGGDGYTF
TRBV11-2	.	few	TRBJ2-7	TGTGCCAGCAGCTTCCTAGTTTCAGGGGCCTACGAGCAGTACTTC	CASSFLVSGAYEQYF
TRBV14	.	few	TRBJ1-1	TGTGCCAGCAGCCAAGGGGGGAACACTGAAGCTTTCTTT	CASSQGGNTEAFF
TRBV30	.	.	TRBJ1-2	TGTGCCTGGAGTAGGATCGCGGGTGGCTACACCTTC	CAWSRIAGGYTF
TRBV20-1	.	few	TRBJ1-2	TGCAGTGCTCCTCAAGGGGAGACCACCTTC	CSAPQGETTF
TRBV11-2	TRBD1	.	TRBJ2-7	TGTGCCAGCATCCGCCGCCCGGGGACAGGGGACGAGCAGTACTTC	CASIRRPGTGDEQYF
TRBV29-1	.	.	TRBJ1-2	TGCAGCGTTGAATGGAACGTTTATGGCTACACCTTC	CSVEWNVYGYTF
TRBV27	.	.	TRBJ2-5	TGTGCCAGCAGTTTGGGAGCGACCCAGTACTTC	CASSLGATQYF
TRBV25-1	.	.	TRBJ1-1	TGTGCCAGCAGTGAATATCGAATAGAAGAGATGAACACTGAAGCTTTCTTT	CASSEYRIEEMNTEAFF
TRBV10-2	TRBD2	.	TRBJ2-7	TGCGCCAGCGGCACTAGCGGGGGGAGGTACGAGCAGTACTTC	CASGTSGGRYEQYF
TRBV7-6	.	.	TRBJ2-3	TGTGCCAGCAGCTTAATCGCAGGAACGCAGTATTTT	CASSLIAGTQYF